The 11 T cell receptor beta chains below all came from one sample that was sequenced in a study of cytotoxic CD8 clonotypes in ibrutinib-treated CLL. Libraries were prepared by immunoSEQ multiplex PCR; TCRdb keeps only in-frame clonotypes and omits some of them. The table includes around 250,000 clones, 70% detected once. Sample: PBMCs, taken after 24 months of ibrutinib treatment. The receptors shown here come from a human donor with chronic lymphocytic leukemia.

The chain has TRBV6-4 and TRBJ2-7; 8 bases map to TRBD2. CDR1 is MRHNA and CDR2 is SNTAGT in the germline V gene. J lost 0 bases, V lost 5 bases, and 6 bases had no gene match. This CDR3 contains 15 residues. The CDR3 protein is CASSNLAGPSYEQYF. The CDR3 nucleotides read TGTGCCAGCAGTAACTTAGCGGGGCCCTCCTACGAGCAGTACTTC.

The V gene is TRBV14, the J gene TRBJ2-7; 12 nucleotides align to TRBD1. CDR1 and CDR2 (germline): SGHDN, FVKESK. The junction had 4 bases not matched to a gene; V was cut back by 11 bases and J by 2 bases. The CDR3 consists of 13 residues. The chain's CDR3 is CASGTGGPYEQYF. In DNA, the CDR3 is TGTGCCTCCGGGACAGGGGGCCCCTACGAGCAGTACTTC.

This rearrangement joins TRBV5-1 to TRBJ2-7; 10 nucleotides align to TRBD2. Germline values: CDR1 SGHRS, CDR2 YFSETQ. This CDR3 spans 15 amino acids. J lost 0 bases, V lost 7 bases, and 7 bases had no gene match. CDR3 protein: CASQGTSGVSYEQYF. The CDR3 DNA is TGCGCCAGCCAAGGTACTAGCGGGGTCTCCTACGAGCAGTACTTC.

V gene TRBV28 combines with J gene TRBJ1-3, with no clear D. Germline CDR1 is MDHEN and CDR2 is SYDVKM. V lost 5 bases and J lost 0, with 14 bases in between. This CDR3 is 16 amino acids long. CDR3 in DNA: TGTGCCAGCAGTACCCGGACGGCTAGCTCTGGAAACACCATATATTTT. Amino acids: CASSTRTASSGNTIYF.

J is TRBJ2-7 and V is TRBV28, with D perhaps matching TRBD2 (5 bases). The germline CDR1 and CDR2 sequences are MDHEN and SYDVKM. V lost 3 bases to trimming and J lost 5 bases, with 14 bases between them. CDR3 length: 14 residues. CDR3 bases: TGTGCCAGCAGTTTCGAGGGTTTCGTGAACGAGCAGTACTTC. Residues: CASSFEGFVNEQYF.

This clone turned up a few times. The V and J genes are TRBV2 and TRBJ2-7, with 7 positions matching TRBD1. The J segment lost 0 bases and the V segment lost 5 bases, leaving 7 bases of the junction unmatched. Germline CDR1 is SNHLY and CDR2 is FYNNEI. CDR3 length: 15 amino acids. CDR3 nucleotides: TGTGCCAGCAGTAGGGACAGCCTGAGCTCCTACGAGCAGTACTTC. Translation gives CASSRDSLSSYEQYF.

Here the CDR3 DNA reads TGCAGCGTGGGGGTAGGGGGGTCGGGTAATCAGCCCCAGCATTTT. This codes for CSVGVGGSGNQPQHF. The genes are TRBV29-1 and TRBJ1-5; maybe TRBD1 (6 bases). Germline V gene lookup returns CDR1 SQVTM and CDR2 ANQGSEA. The CDR3 has 15 residues. V lost 6 bases to trimming and J lost 4 bases, with 19 bases between them.

This clone has just a few counts. DNA for the CDR3: TGTGCCAGCCGAATTTCCGGGACAGGGGGCTACGAGCAGTACTTC. Its translation: CASRISGTGGYEQYF. The chain couples TRBV7-8 to TRBJ2-7; TRBD1 agrees at 11 bases. Per germline, CDR1 SGHVS and CDR2 FQNEAQ. Trimming took 8 bases from V and 3 from J; bases not matched to a gene: 9. The CDR3 contains 15 residues.

This sequence joins TRBV5-1 and TRBJ2-2; D is uncertain. Trimming took 2 bases from V and 6 from J, leaving 11 bases between them. Germline V gives CDR1 SGHRS, CDR2 YFSETQ. CDR3 size: 14 residues. DNA for the CDR3: TGCGCCAGCAGCTTAGAGAAGCCAGCCGGGGAGCTGTTTTTT. Residues: CASSLEKPAGELFF.

This clone showed up just once. The chain joins TRBV2 to TRBJ1-5; D might be TRBD1 (5 bases). The CDR3 loop spans 16 amino acids. Trimming stripped 2 bases from V and 1 base from J, with 12 bases between. The germline gives CDR1 SNHLY, CDR2 FYNNEI. CDR3 bases: TGTGCCAGCAGTGAAATGGGCAGGGCGAGCAATCAGCCCCAGCATTTT. Protein: CASSEMGRASNQPQHF.

V usage is TRBV6-5 and J usage is TRBJ2-1; D call uncertain. Trimming took off 2 bases at V and 9 bases at J, with 11 bases between the two ends. CDR1 is MNHEY and CDR2 is SVGAGI in the germline V gene. This CDR3 is 13 amino acids long. The chain's CDR3 is CASSYGLGGEQFF. The CDR3, as DNA: TGTGCCAGCAGTTACGGATTAGGTGGTGAGCAGTTCTTC.